Listed here are 8 T cell receptor beta chains from one sample, sequenced in a study of chemoradiotherapy in HPV16-positive cancers. Generated by immunoSEQ multiplex PCR, the TCRdb table keeps only in-frame clones and is missing some. The sample lists about 3,000 clones, around 85% occurring once. Source: blood, taken from a patient who underwent chemoradiotherapy. The receptors were sampled from a human donor with HPV-associated anogenital cancer.

The V gene is TRBV6-1, the J gene TRBJ1-2, with D tentatively TRBD1 (6 bases). V was cut by 4 bases and J by 6 bases, with 18 bases left in between. Per the germline V gene, CDR1 is MNHNS and CDR2 is SASEGT. The CDR3 has 15 residues. The CDR3 sequence: CASSVTGRGGDGYTF. The CDR3 region has the DNA TGTGCCAGCAGTGTAACCGGTCGGGGGGGCGATGGCTACACCTTC.

The rearrangement joins TRBV4-1 to TRBJ1-4; TRBD1 aligns across 8 bases. The trim removed 0 bases at V and 14 bases at J, leaving 14 bases unmatched. The CDR3 totals 16 residues. Germline V lookup: CDR1 MGHRA, CDR2 YSYEKL. The CDR3 region has the DNA TGCGCCAGCAGCCAAGAGGGGGCAGGGGGCACCCGGCCTCTGTTTTTT. It encodes CASSQEGAGGTRPLFF.

V gene TRBV2 combines with J gene TRBJ2-7; possible D gene TRBD2, 6 bases. V dropped 7 bases and J dropped 5 bases, with 18 bases sitting between them. The CDR3 consists of 14 residues. Per germline, CDR1 SNHLY and CDR2 FYNNEI. Here the CDR3 DNA reads TGTGCCAGCAAAGATCGGGGGTCGGTGGACGAGCAGTACTTC. It codes for CASKDRGSVDEQYF.

The CDR3 spells CASSERLGSGNTIYF. CDR3 bases: TGTGCCAGCAGTGAAAGGTTGGGATCTGGAAACACCATATATTTT. V gene TRBV2 combines with J gene TRBJ1-3; D call uncertain. Germline CDR1 is SNHLY and CDR2 is FYNNEI. CDR3 length: 15 residues. V lost 2 bases to trimming and J lost 1 base, with 9 bases between them.

A word on this clone: A junction end diverges from the germline sequence, so it may reflect a read error. J is TRBJ1-2 and V is TRBV4-1; D perhaps matches TRBD1 (6 bases). This CDR3 contains 15 residues. Per the germline V gene, CDR1 is MGHRA and CDR2 is YSYEKL. The CDR3 DNA sequence: TGCGCCAGCAGCCAAGTGACTACCGGGGGCTATAGCTACACCTTC. Protein sequence: CASSQVTTGGYSYTF.

In nucleotides, the CDR3 is TGCAGCGTTGCTTGGGACAGGCAGACTGGAAACACCATATATTTT. Protein product: CSVAWDRQTGNTIYF. The chain employs TRBV29-1 and TRBJ1-3; 8 bases fit TRBD1. CDR3 length equals 15 residues. Unmatched junction bases numbered 7, after V lost 4 bases and J lost 2 bases. The germline CDR1 and CDR2 sequences are SQVTM and ANQGSEA.

This clone showed up just a few times. J is TRBJ1-6 and V is TRBV19, with D perhaps TRBD1 (6 bases). The CDR3 contains 13 residues. Trimming pared 8 bases from V and 2 bases from J, leaving 7 bases between. CDR1 is LNHDA and CDR2 is SQIVND in the germline V gene (reference sequence). CDR3 loop: CASQGTYNSPLHF. CDR3 sequence (DNA): TGTGCCAGTCAGGGGACCTATAATTCACCCCTCCACTTT.

This clone has a single count. This chain joins TRBV29-1 and TRBJ2-1, with 10 bases lining up with TRBD1. This CDR3 contains 17 residues. Unmatched junction bases numbered 13, after V lost 1 base and J lost 7 bases. CDR1 is SQVTM and CDR2 is ANQGSEA in the germline V gene. CDR3 DNA sequence: TGCAGCGTTGAAGTGTGGGGTGGGGACAGGGGTGGGAATGAGCAGTTCTTC. This encodes CSVEVWGGDRGGNEQFF.